This T cell receptor (beta chain) emerged from a study of cytomegalovirus exposure and HLA in healthy donors (dated by TCRdb to the late 2010s). Background on the whole study: An earlier analysis of 587 of the donors reported 276 Gb of sequence data and 117 million unique TCR beta sequences obtained from around 180 million T cells. An early release that covered some 630 HLA-typed donors contained approximately 300 gigabases of sequencing data and tens of millions of unique TCR sequences. The T cell repertoires of 666 subjects were profiled by immunosequencing and related to cytomegalovirus serostatus. Because of strong linkage in the cohort, roughly five DR-DQ haplotypes were treated as single units for association and clustering. Along with the roughly 670-subject first cohort, a separate validation cohort of over 90 different subjects was used. High-throughput TCR immunosequencing, statistical association of individual TCRs with disease status, and machine learning were combined to predict cytomegalovirus infection status. The later analysis used no new phenotypic data to find candidate immune exposures, relying instead on TCR beta sequences and their occurrence across donors. The study was designed to test whether signatures of past pathogen exposure could be identified by cataloging public T cell receptors. An earlier analysis of more than 450 of the donors used high-throughput TCR beta sequencing to judge whether each TCR beta V gene segment behaved as functional or pseudogenic. A later genetic analysis took genome-wide SNP genotypes for about three fifths of the 666 donors and used that subset as a discovery cohort. In a later analysis, previously published TCR beta repertoires from about 640 donors were re-analyzed and high-resolution HLA genotyping was added so that TCR occurrence patterns could be studied. All discovery cohort repertoires had been generated using a single sequencing platform. The number of donors typed differed by locus, with roughly 629-640 for A, B, C, DRB1 and DQB1, about 500 for DQA1, approximately 570 for DPA1, and some 450 for DPB1. On average, around 240,000 unique TCR beta nucleotide sequences were sequenced per donor among a few hundred genotyped donors of the cohort, with roughly a sixth of those sequences being non-productive. Of the 398 genotyped donors, 70% to 90% were placed in the genetic ancestry cluster associated with self-reported Caucasian donors. HLA typing included class I and class II loci at four-digit resolution. Donor age, sex, ethnicity and CMV serostatus were collected together with the repertoire data. Broader findings and caveats from the paper: In this cohort, only TCR beta chains were sequenced, and detectable features were limited by the absence of alpha or paired-chain data. In a later analysis, HLA-associated TCR beta chains showed more clonal expansion and lower generation probabilities than non-associated chains that were equally common. An association between a missense DCLRE1C variant and V-gene and J-gene trimming of TCR beta chains was found in a later genetic analysis and replicated in an independent cohort. A later analysis found that TCR association rates varied across HLA loci, with DRB1 alleles showing the most associated TCRs and HLA-C alleles the fewest. The earlier analysis of around 600 of the donors excluded some 15 rarely observed V segments, including chromosome 9 orphons, because counts were too low. While some public TCRs were present in many individuals, most TCR sequences turned up only very rarely across donors. Immune exposure information for the cohort was limited to CMV serostatus. An earlier analysis of approximately 540 of the donors showed that most TCR beta V segments appeared in productive rearrangements either about 87% or about 30% of the time, which broadly matched IMGT annotations. Assigning TCR associations to individual alleles was difficult when HLA alleles, especially DR and DQ, strongly co-occurred. In vitro tests confirmed that three of the cytomegalovirus-associated TCR beta chains recognize cytomegalovirus antigens. Correlated functional status among segregating V segments might be attributable to linkage disequilibrium, but an unknown experimental factor could not be ruled out. A group of highly shared sequence variants was considered likely to be a technical artifact of the sequencing pipeline. The 87-base-pair reads could not distinguish some IMGT-functional V segments, including TRBV6-2 and TRBV6-3, so those segments were excluded. A total of 164 TCR beta chains were listed by the study as associated with cytomegalovirus. A further reported finding was that TCR beta sequences accurately predicted the HLA-A and HLA-B alleles for most subjects in the first cohort. The authors suggested that the approach could potentially be extended to other disease states and immunological phenotypes. Specific HLA alleles were associated with over 15,000 TCR beta sequences at a false discovery rate of 0.05 in a later analysis. In both the original and validation cohorts, the classifier was reported to diagnose cytomegalovirus status with high specificity and sensitivity. The presence/absence analyses assumed that sequencing depth was roughly uniform across donors, and that assumption may not be true. According to a later genetic analysis, donors in an Asian-associated ancestry cluster had fewer N-insertions in productive TCRs than the roughly 700-donor mean. Most CMV-associated TCR beta chains appeared to be HLA-restricted in a later analysis, and the HLA associations seemed to be driven largely by CMV exposure. Because HLA typing was missing for some donors at each locus, association tests included only the typed subset. According to a later analysis, parvovirus B19, influenza, CMV and Epstein-Barr virus appeared linked to several top co-occurrence clusters.

The method was the immunoSEQ multiplex PCR assay. A mixture of 60 forward primers for TCR Vbeta segments and 13 reverse primers for TCR Jbeta segments was used in the multiplex PCR. The CDR3 region of rearranged TCR beta genes was amplified from genomic DNA by a multiplex PCR assay. The amplified TCR beta libraries were sequenced on the Illumina HiSeq System as 87-base-pair reads. As for the authors' bioinformatics: In a later analysis, 80 million or so unique TCR beta chains were counted across the roughly 610 repertoires, and around 10 million of these chains were shared by at least two donors. To remove PCR and sequencing errors, raw reads were error-corrected and collapsed into unique sequences using a nearest-neighbor algorithm that merged closely related sequences. CDR3 sequences were aligned to IMGT reference sequences to assign V, D and J gene segments. Each retained sequence needed at least a six-nucleotide match to both a V gene segment and a J gene segment. A rearrangement counted as productive if the CDR3 had no stop codons and remained in frame with V and J, and every other rearrangement counted as non-productive. Following IMGT convention, CDR3 was defined as the stretch from the second conserved V-encoded cysteine to the conserved J-encoded phenylalanine. The earlier analysis of some 600 of the donors excluded sequences that lacked an unambiguous match to a single V gene segment. In an earlier analysis of more than 500 of the donors, a V segment was called functional when productive rearrangements were above 56.7%, and segregating when the standard deviation between donors exceeded 5%. To diagnose cytomegalovirus status from the catalog of TCR beta chain sequences, a statistical classification framework was built. A later analysis assigned V and J genes by comparing TCR nucleotide sequences with IMGT/GENE-DB human TR gene sequences. A later analysis assigned CDR3 sequences and most-parsimonious VDJ recombination scenarios with the TCRdist pipeline. In a later analysis, each TCR beta chain was defined by its CDR3 amino acid sequence together with its V-gene family, and reads without a unique V-gene family were excluded. To address suspected cross-contamination and a sequencing artifact, a later analysis removed 592 highly shared, low-generation-probability nucleotide sequences. For each public chain, a later analysis derived a clonal expansion index from normalized ranks of inferred template counts within each repertoire. In a later analysis, generation probabilities were computed with a VDJ recombination model fitted to out-of-frame rearrangements, and the resulting probabilities were checked against IGoR. In a later analysis, hypergeometric tests were used to score TCR-TCR, TCR-HLA and TCR-CMV co-occurrence, with a repertoire-size bias correction applied to TCR pairs. A later analysis estimated false discovery rates by permuting HLA or CMV assignments 20 times. In a later analysis, co-occurring TCRs were grouped using DBSCAN, and TCRdist sequence similarity was added for clustering within HLA-allele-positive subsets. Repertoires with fewer than 30,000 or more than 120,000 public chains were left out of co-occurrence clustering, as were about five repertoires with anomalous nucleotide sharing. In TCRdb, the immuneACCESS table is reduced to in-frame sequences with V and J assigned. These tables do not hold every clone; where another copy was compared, an unresolved V gene accounts for under half, and the others remain unexplained. V, J and clone size are those of that table, while D and trimming were read from the DNA. Within this sample are 200,000 or so clones, with 75% to 90% of them counted one time only. The top ten constitute under 7.5% of the sample.

From its cysteine to its phenylalanine, the CDR3 spans 18 amino acids. CDR3 DNA is the only sequence kept; it has 54 bases, read in frame from the first base. V is pared back by 5 bases and J by 2 bases, with 26 bases lying between the germline termini. The germline V gene provides CDR1 SGHTS and CDR2 YDEGEE. Comments on this clone: What this receptor recognizes is not known. Qualities for individual bases were not recorded, and no much larger clone is one base off.

The cohort consisted of 650 to 850 healthy bone marrow donors. All cohort members were sampled while nominally healthy, although unrecorded immune exposures were likely present. The donor tested CMV seropositive and was one of the 289 seropositive cohort members. A peripheral blood sample was provided by each donor, and peripheral blood mononuclear cells were used for TCR beta sequencing. The Qiagen DNeasy Blood Extraction Kit was used to extract genomic DNA from the blood cell samples. The source is a woman in her fifties or sixties in good health and CMV-seropositive. The chain links TRBV5-8 with TRBJ2-7; matching of 7 bases hints at TRBD1 as the D gene. The sample taken for sequencing was PBMCs. The nucleotide sequence reads as follows: TGTGCCAGCAGGCAGAGGGGGCAGGGGGGAAAATTGGCCTACGAGCAGTACTTC. The resulting protein is CASRQRGQGGKLAYEQYF.